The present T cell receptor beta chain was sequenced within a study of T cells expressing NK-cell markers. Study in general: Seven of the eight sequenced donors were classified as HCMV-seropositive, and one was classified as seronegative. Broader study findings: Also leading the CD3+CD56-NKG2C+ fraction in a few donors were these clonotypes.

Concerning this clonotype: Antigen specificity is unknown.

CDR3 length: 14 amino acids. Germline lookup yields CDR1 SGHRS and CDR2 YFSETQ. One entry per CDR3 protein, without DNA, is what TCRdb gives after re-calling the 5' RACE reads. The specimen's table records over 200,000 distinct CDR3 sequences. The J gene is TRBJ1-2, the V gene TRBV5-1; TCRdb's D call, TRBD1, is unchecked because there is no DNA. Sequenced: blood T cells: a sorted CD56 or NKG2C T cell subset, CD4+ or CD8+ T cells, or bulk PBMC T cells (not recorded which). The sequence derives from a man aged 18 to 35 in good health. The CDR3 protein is CASSYQQGFLGYTF.